Following are 16 T cell receptor beta chains from one sample sequenced in a study of early T cells in non-severe SARS-CoV-2 infection. Using its own MiXCR run on the 5' RACE reads, TCRdb lists one record per CDR3 protein. The sample lists around 60,000 distinct CDR3 sequences, about 9.1% occurring once. The sample comprised whole blood. The receptors were sampled from an adult who was a healthcare worker with PCR-confirmed SARS-CoV-2 infection or an uninfected control (not recorded which).

The rearrangement links TRBV4-3 to TRBJ2-3, with D possibly matching TRBD1 (6 bases). CDR1 LGHNA and CDR2 YSLEER come from the germline V gene. The CDR3 is made up of 18 amino acids. Trimming pared 0 bases from V and 1 base from J, leaving 17 bases between. The CDR3 spells CASSQDVGHSFGTDTQYF. The CDR3 DNA reads TGCGCCAGCAGCCAAGATGTGGGACACAGTTTCGGCACAGATACGCAGTATTTT.

J is TRBJ2-5 and V is TRBV3-1, with D hard to call. Trimming took 3 bases from V and 4 from J, leaving 6 bases between them. Germline CDR1 LGHDT, CDR2 YNNKEL (reference sequence). This CDR3 spans 12 amino acids. As DNA, the CDR3 is TGTGCCAGCAGCCAGGCAAGAGAGACCCAGTACTTC. It specifies CASSQARETQYF.

V and J are TRBV20-1 and TRBJ2-5, with a tentative D call TRBD1 (6 bases). The V end lost 0 bases, the J end lost 2 bases, and 10 bases lay between the germline ends. The germline CDR1 and CDR2 sequences are DFQATT and SNEGSKA (reference sequence). The CDR3 consists of 14 residues. CDR3 nucleotides: TGCAGTGCTAGAGATCCAAGGGGGCAAGAGACCCAGTACTTC. As protein: CSARDPRGQETQYF.

Ten or more counts support this clonotype. This chain joins TRBV4-1 and TRBJ1-5, with D uncertain. CDR1 and CDR2 from the germline V gene are MGHRA and YSYEKL. The CDR3 consists of 17 residues. V lost 5 bases and J 0 bases, leaving 17 bases between the germline ends. The CDR3 is CASSNGSRLYSNQPQHF. For the CDR3, the DNA is TGCGCCAGCAGCAACGGGTCCAGACTCTATAGCAATCAGCCCCAGCATTTT.

A word on this clonotype: A much larger clone is a single base away; this may be a read error. V and J are TRBV5-4 and TRBJ2-3; 11 positions agree with TRBD2. Per the germline V gene, CDR1 is SGHNT and CDR2 is YYREEE (reference sequence). The CDR3 contains 19 residues. The CDR3 sequence is CTSTPGLAGELESGDTQYF. The CDR3 DNA reads as TGTACCAGCACCCCAGGACTAGCGGGCGAACTTGAGAGTGGAGATACGCAGTATTTT. Drawing the rest from reference TRBV5-4 and TRBJ2-3, the complete variable domain is ETGVTQSPTHLIKTRGQQVTLRCSSQSGHNTVSWYQQALGQGPQFIFQYYREEENGRGNFPPRFSGLQFPNYSSELNVNALELDDSALYLCTSTPGLAGELESGDTQYFGPGTRLTVL.

At least ten counts were recorded for this clonotype. The chain has TRBV7-9 and TRBJ1-4; possible D gene TRBD1, 5 bases. V dropped 3 bases and J dropped 7 bases, with 12 bases sitting between them. The germline V gene encodes CDR1 SEHNR and CDR2 FQNEAQ (reference sequence). The CDR3 length is 14 residues. CDR3 bases: TGTGCCAGCAGCTTGGGCCAGGGAAGTGAAAAACTGTTTTTT. This codes for CASSLGQGSEKLFF.

Regarding this clonotype: Possible read error: a much larger clone is one base away. V and J are TRBV10-3 and TRBJ2-3; 10 nucleotides match TRBD2. Losses at the gene ends were 2 bases for V and 0 bases for J; bases not matched to a gene: 11. The CDR3 extends over 19 amino acids. Germline V CDR1 and CDR2: ENHRY, SYGVKD. CDR3 nucleotide sequence: TGTGCCATCAGTGAGCCGTGGGCTAGCGGGAGAGCTAGCACAGATACGCAGTATTTT. Protein product: CAISEPWASGRASTDTQYF.

In its sample, this clonotype was seen many times. The chain couples TRBV9 to TRBJ2-1, with TRBD1 matching 7 bases. Germline V gene data show CDR1 as SGDLS and CDR2 as YYNGEE. After removal of 3 bases from V and 1 base from J, the junction contained 4 bases not matched to a gene. This CDR3 comprises 15 residues. The CDR3 reads CASSARGSSYNEQFF. The CDR3 coding sequence is TGTGCCAGCAGCGCCAGGGGGAGTTCCTACAATGAGCAGTTCTTC. Full variable domain (remainder filled in from reference TRBV9 and TRBJ2-1): DSGVTQTPKHLITATGQRVTLRCSPRSGDLSVYWYQQSLDQGLQFLIQYYNGEERAKGNILERFSAQQFPDLHSELNLSSLELGDSALYFCASSARGSSYNEQFFGPGTRLTVL.

This clonotype was observed many times. This chain links TRBV3-1 with TRBJ2-1; 7 bases are shared with TRBD2. V trimming: 4 bases; J trimming: 1 base; junction bases outside the gene matches: 4. The CDR3 is 15 amino acids. Germline loops: CDR1 LGHDT, CDR2 YNNKEL (reference sequence). The CDR3 nucleotides read TGTGCCAGCAGCCCCTTGGGAGGGTCCTACAATGAGCAGTTCTTC. Its translation is CASSPLGGSYNEQFF.

This clonotype was observed many times. In DNA form, the CDR3 reads TGTGCCAGCAGTTATCGGCCTAGCGGGGGGTACAATGAGCAGTTCTTC. Translating it yields CASSYRPSGGYNEQFF. This chain connects TRBV6-2 or TRBV6-3 to TRBJ2-1, with TRBD2 matching 11 bases. V gave up 3 bases and J gave up 4 bases; unmatched junction bases: 5. The CDR3 consists of 16 residues. Germline V lookup: CDR1 MNHEY, CDR2 SVGEGT.

This clonotype was detected only a few times. The V gene is TRBV29-1, the J gene TRBJ1-4; D is possibly TRBD1 (5 bases). V was trimmed by 4 bases and J by 3 bases, leaving 9 bases between them. CDR1 and CDR2 from the germline V gene are SQVTM and ANQGSEA. The CDR3 covers 13 residues. CDR3 in amino acids: CSVGGGPNEKLFF. The CDR3 DNA reads TGCAGCGTTGGCGGGGGACCTAATGAAAAACTGTTTTTT.

This clonotype has at least ten counts. The chain uses TRBV5-4 and TRBJ2-2; unclear D gene. V shed 0 bases and J shed 4 bases, with 4 bases lying between them. The CDR3 loop spans 13 amino acids. Germline V gene sequence: CDR1 SGHNT, CDR2 YYREEE (reference sequence). The CDR3, as DNA: TGTGCCAGCAGCTTGGGTCTCACCGGGGAGCTGTTTTTT. This codes for CASSLGLTGELFF.

This clonotype was observed a few times. The chain combines TRBV30 with TRBJ2-1, with 12 bases matching TRBD2. The CDR3 has 17 amino acids. Per the germline V gene, CDR1 is GTSNPN and CDR2 is SVGIG (reference sequence). V shed 2 bases and J 7 bases; nucleotides not matched to a gene: 12. CDR3 residues: CAWSFTLLAGGRNEQFF. DNA of the CDR3: TGTGCCTGGAGTTTCACCCTACTAGCGGGAGGCCGGAATGAGCAGTTCTTC. Full variable domain (remainder filled in from reference TRBV30 and TRBJ2-1): SQTIHQWPATLVQPVGSPLSLECTVEGTSNPNLYWYRQAAGRGLQLLFYSVGIGQISSEVPQNLSASRPQDRQFILSSKKLLLSDSGFYLCAWSFTLLAGGRNEQFFGPGTRLTVL.

This clonotype appeared a few times. The rearrangement links TRBV19 to TRBJ1-4; D possibly corresponds to TRBD1 (5 bases). The ends were cut back, 3 bases at V and 0 bases at J, with 8 bases in the middle. CDR1 and CDR2 from the germline V gene are LNHDA and SQIVND (reference sequence). The CDR3 runs 15 residues. The DNA of the CDR3 is TGTGCCAGTAGTATCGGGGCAGCAACTAATGAAAAACTGTTTTTT. It specifies CASSIGAATNEKLFF. Based on the CDR3 plus reference TRBV19 and TRBJ1-4, the full variable domain is DGGITQSPKYLFRKEGQNVTLSCEQNLNHDAMYWYRQDPGQGLRLIYYSQIVNDFQKGDIAEGYSVSREKKESFPLTVTSAQKNPTAFYLCASSIGAATNEKLFFGSGTQLSVL.

This clonotype was detected many times. This sequence joins TRBV20-1 and TRBJ1-1; perhaps TRBD1 as D (5 bases). The germline V and J ends were trimmed by 1 base and 2 bases, with 17 bases remaining between them. The CDR3 extends over 16 amino acids. The V gene's germline CDR1 is DFQATT and CDR2 SNEGSKA (reference sequence). CDR3 DNA sequence: TGCAGTGCTAGAGGGAGGCGTAGACAGCCAAACACTGAAGCTTTCTTT. Protein product: CSARGRRRQPNTEAFF.

This clonotype was seen more than once but under ten times. The chain couples TRBV7-2 to TRBJ2-3; D uncertain. Germline V CDR1 and CDR2: SGHTA, FQGNSA. Trimming shortened V by 4 bases and J by 2 bases, and 4 bases separated the two germline ends. This CDR3 has 12 residues. The CDR3 region is CASSSHTDTQYF. CDR3 sequence (DNA): TGTGCCAGCAGCTCTCACACAGATACGCAGTATTTT.